Listed below are T cell receptor beta chains from one sample, sequenced in a study of cytomegalovirus exposure and HLA in healthy donors. Some clones are missing from TCRdb's copy, which holds only in-frame ones; the method was immunoSEQ multiplex PCR. The sample lists roughly 130,000 clones; roughly 90% were seen once. Sequencing was performed on PBMCs. These receptors were taken from a young man in good health and CMV-seronegative. Both conserved end residues are part of each CDR3. The D gene is left open where the match is weak. Only part of the rows carry a size: once, few, many, or a class if the clone is expanded.

d_gene	v_gene	abundance	j_gene	CDR3aa	CDR3nt
TRBD1	TRBV7-6	NA	TRBJ1-1	CASSPRQGFNTEAFF	TGTGCCAGCAGCCCACGACAGGGTTTTAACACTGAAGCTTTCTTT
NA	TRBV13	NA	TRBJ2-5	CASNGRDETQYF	TGTGCCAGCAACGGCAGGGATGAGACCCAGTACTTC
NA	TRBV19	NA	TRBJ1-2	CASSIPQGNYGYTF	TGTGCCAGTAGTATACCCCAGGGAAACTATGGCTACACCTTC
NA	TRBV4-3	NA	TRBJ2-1	CASSQDSGTGRDNEQFF	TGCGCCAGCAGCCAAGATAGCGGGACAGGGCGGGACAATGAGCAGTTCTTC
NA	TRBV18	NA	TRBJ2-2	CASSGLSANTGELFF	TGTGCCAGCTCAGGTCTATCCGCGAACACCGGGGAGCTGTTTTTT
TRBD1	TRBV7-8	once	TRBJ2-5	CASSLRGTGESETQYF	TGTGCCAGCAGCTTACGGGGGACAGGGGAATCAGAGACCCAGTACTTC
NA	TRBV7-2	NA	TRBJ1-3	CASSSTGSGNTIYF	TGTGCCAGCAGCTCAACAGGGTCTGGAAACACCATATATTTT
NA	TRBV7-9	NA	TRBJ1-1	CASRSPAAENTEAFF	TGTGCCAGCAGATCCCCAGCGGCAGAGAACACTGAAGCTTTCTTT
NA	TRBV25-1	NA	TRBJ1-4	CASSRNEKLFF	TGTGCCAGCAGTCGTAATGAAAAACTGTTTTTT
NA	TRBV11-2	once	TRBJ1-1	CASSLGSGSSNTEAFF	TGTGCCAGCAGCTTAGGTTCAGGCTCCTCGAACACTGAAGCTTTCTTT
NA	TRBV7-8	NA	TRBJ1-1	CASEGITEAFF	TGTGCCAGCGAGGGTATCACTGAAGCTTTCTTT
NA	TRBV4-3	NA	TRBJ2-1	CASSQDRQSSYNEQFF	TGCGCCAGCAGCCAAGATCGACAGAGCTCCTACAATGAGCAGTTCTTC
NA	TRBV12-1	NA	TRBJ1-2	CASSWQLRDRGAGSLNYGYTF	TGTGCCAGCAGCTGGCAACTGCGGGACAGGGGGGCGGGGAGCCTAAACTATGGCTACACCTTC
NA	TRBV4-3	NA	TRBJ2-7	CASSQDRQVDYEGQYF	TGCGCCAGCAGCCAAGACAGACAGGTAGACTACGAGGGGCAGTACTTC
TRBD1	TRBV9	few	TRBJ1-2	CASSVGWRGLHTSNYGYTF	TGTGCCAGCAGCGTAGGATGGAGGGGGCTTCACACGTCTAACTATGGCTACACCTTC
TRBD2	TRBV29-1	NA	TRBJ2-3	CSVADGGDTQYF	TGCAGCGTAGCGGACGGGGGGGATACGCAGTATTTT
TRBD2	TRBV14	NA	TRBJ2-3	CASSNGGSSTDTQYF	TGTGCCAGCAGCAACGGGGGGTCTAGCACAGATACGCAGTATTTT
TRBD2	TRBV5-6	NA	TRBJ2-7	CASSLRRGADYEQYF	TGTGCCAGCAGCTTGAGGCGGGGGGCCGACTACGAGCAGTACTTC
NA	TRBV2	NA	TRBJ1-1	CASETDTRNTEAFF	TGTGCCAGCGAGACAGACACGAGGAACACTGAAGCTTTCTTT
NA	TRBV28	NA	TRBJ2-7	CAGQGRSNYEQYF	TGTGCCGGGCAGGGGAGATCAAACTACGAGCAGTACTTC
NA	TRBV5-1	NA	TRBJ2-7	CASSLTQGRLSYEQYF	TGCGCCAGCAGCTTAACCCAGGGGAGATTATCCTACGAGCAGTACTTC
NA	TRBV5-5	NA	TRBJ1-3	CASSLARTEIYF	TGTGCCAGCAGCTTGGCGCGCACCGAGATATATTTT
NA	TRBV6-6	NA	TRBJ1-1	CASSASGSINKAFF	TGTGCCAGCAGTGCCTCCGGGAGCATCAATAAAGCTTTCTTT
NA	TRBV4-2	NA	TRBJ1-1	CASSQTDQGPDTEAFF	TGTGCCAGCAGCCAGACCGATCAGGGGCCTGACACTGAAGCTTTCTTT
NA	TRBV27	NA	TRBJ2-7	CASRWGDGSEQYF	TGTGCCAGCCGTTGGGGGGACGGAAGCGAGCAGTACTTC
TRBD2	TRBV15	NA	TRBJ2-1	CATSSLRGIYNEQFF	TGTGCCACCAGCAGTCTGCGGGGGATATACAATGAGCAGTTCTTC
TRBD2	TRBV13	NA	TRBJ2-5	CASSYAGDQETQYF	TGTGCCAGCAGCTACGCGGGGGACCAAGAGACCCAGTACTTC
NA	TRBV10-2	few	TRBJ2-5	CAIAATGETQYF	TGCGCCATCGCCGCAACCGGGGAGACCCAGTACTTC
NA	TRBV27	NA	TRBJ2-7	CASSSRQSYEQYF	TGTGCCAGCAGTTCCAGACAGTCCTACGAGCAGTACTTC
TRBD1	TRBV2	NA	TRBJ1-2	CASSEAHRGDYGYTF	TGTGCCAGCAGTGAAGCCCACAGGGGGGACTATGGCTACACCTTC
TRBD1	TRBV28	once	TRBJ1-6	CASSLFRDRGVNSPLHF	TGTGCCAGCAGTTTATTTAGGGACAGGGGGGTCAATTCACCCCTCCACTTT
TRBD1	TRBV5-1	NA	TRBJ2-1	CASGQIGTDNEQFF	TGCGCCAGCGGGCAAATTGGGACAGACAATGAGCAGTTCTTC
TRBD1	TRBV5-1	NA	TRBJ2-3	CASSTGQGWRSDTQYF	TGCGCCAGCAGCACCGGACAGGGGTGGAGGTCAGATACGCAGTATTTT
NA	TRBV5-1	once	TRBJ1-6	CASSLGAGGVNSPLHF	TGCGCCAGCAGCTTAGGGGCTGGGGGGGTTAATTCACCCCTCCACTTT
TRBD2	TRBV7-8	NA	TRBJ2-7	CASSVGLADSSYEQYF	TGTGCCAGCAGCGTGGGACTAGCGGACAGCTCCTACGAGCAGTACTTC
TRBD1	TRBV7-6	NA	TRBJ1-2	CASSLDGAGQKRYGYTF	TGTGCCAGCAGCTTAGATGGGGCGGGACAGAAGCGCTATGGCTACACCTTC
NA	TRBV5-4	NA	TRBJ2-2	CASSFRYANTGELFF	TGTGCCAGCAGCTTTAGATATGCGAACACCGGGGAGCTGTTTTTT
NA	TRBV2	few	TRBJ1-6	CASSVRAVPPLHF	TGTGCCAGCAGTGTGAGGGCAGTCCCACCCCTCCACTTT
NA	TRBV18	NA	TRBJ1-6	CASSPGGGTNSPLHF	TGTGCCAGCTCACCAGGGGGGGGGACGAATTCACCCCTCCACTTT
TRBD1	TRBV5-1	NA	TRBJ1-1	CASSLGQGATEAFF	TGCGCCAGCAGCTTGGGACAGGGGGCGACTGAAGCTTTCTTT
TRBD1	TRBV11-2	NA	TRBJ2-7	CASSGQGRQYF	TGTGCCAGCAGTGGACAGGGCCGGCAGTACTTC
NA	TRBV5-6	NA	TRBJ1-1	CASSLYGAAEAFF	TGTGCCAGCAGCTTGTATGGTGCGGCTGAAGCTTTCTTT
NA	TRBV10-2	NA	TRBJ2-7	CASSDYRSSYEQYF	TGCGCCAGCAGTGACTACAGGAGCTCCTACGAGCAGTACTTC
NA	TRBV7-2	NA	TRBJ1-1	CASSLAEFSLNTEAFF	TGTGCCAGCAGCTTAGCGGAGTTTTCTCTGAACACTGAAGCTTTCTTT
NA	TRBV19	NA	TRBJ2-2	CASSLNGGSSTGELFF	TGTGCCAGTAGCCTCAATGGGGGGAGTAGCACCGGGGAGCTGTTTTTT
TRBD2	TRBV6-5	NA	TRBJ2-1	CASRASGGSPNEQFF	TGTGCCAGCAGGGCGAGCGGGGGGTCGCCCAATGAGCAGTTCTTC
TRBD1	TRBV28	NA	TRBJ2-7	CASSSTGTGPYEQYF	TGTGCCAGCAGTTCAACCGGGACAGGACCCTACGAGCAGTACTTC